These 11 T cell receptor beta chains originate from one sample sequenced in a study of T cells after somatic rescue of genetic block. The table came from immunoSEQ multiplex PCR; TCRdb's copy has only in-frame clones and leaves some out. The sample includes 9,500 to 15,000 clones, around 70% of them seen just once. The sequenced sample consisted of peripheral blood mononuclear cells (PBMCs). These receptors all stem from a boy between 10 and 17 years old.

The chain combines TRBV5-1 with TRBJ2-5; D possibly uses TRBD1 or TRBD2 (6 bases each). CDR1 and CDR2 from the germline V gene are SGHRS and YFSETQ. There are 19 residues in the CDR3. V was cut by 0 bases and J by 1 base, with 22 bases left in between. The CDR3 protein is CASSLGRAGGGGRQETQYF. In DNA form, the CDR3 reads TGCGCCAGCAGCTTGGGGAGAGCAGGAGGAGGGGGGCGCCAAGAGACCCAGTACTTC.

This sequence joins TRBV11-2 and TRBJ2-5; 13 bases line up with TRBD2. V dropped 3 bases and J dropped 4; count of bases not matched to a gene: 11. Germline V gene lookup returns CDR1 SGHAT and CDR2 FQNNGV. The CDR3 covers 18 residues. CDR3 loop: CASSLEQLTSGRTETQYF. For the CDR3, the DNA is TGTGCCAGCAGCTTGGAACAGTTGACTAGCGGGAGGACAGAGACCCAGTACTTC.

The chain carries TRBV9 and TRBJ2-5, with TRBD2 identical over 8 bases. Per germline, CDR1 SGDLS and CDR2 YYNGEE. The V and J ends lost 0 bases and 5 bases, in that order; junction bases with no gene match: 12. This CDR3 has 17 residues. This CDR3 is CASSVGFGGTRRETQYF. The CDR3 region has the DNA TGTGCCAGCAGCGTAGGATTTGGAGGGACTAGGAGGGAGACCCAGTACTTC.

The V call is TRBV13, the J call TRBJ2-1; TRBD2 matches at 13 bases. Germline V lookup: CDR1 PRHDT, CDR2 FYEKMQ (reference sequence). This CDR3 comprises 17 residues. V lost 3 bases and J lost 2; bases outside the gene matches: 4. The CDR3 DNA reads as TGTGCCAGCAGCTTTAGACTAGCGGGAGGCCCCTACAATGAGCAGTTCTTC. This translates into CASSFRLAGGPYNEQFF. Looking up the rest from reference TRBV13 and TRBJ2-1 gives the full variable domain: AAGVIQSPRHLIKEKRETATLKCYPIPRHDTVYWYQQGPGQDPQFLISFYEKMQSDKGSIPDRFSAQQFSDYHSELNMSSLELGDSALYFCASSFRLAGGPYNEQFFGPGTRLTVL.

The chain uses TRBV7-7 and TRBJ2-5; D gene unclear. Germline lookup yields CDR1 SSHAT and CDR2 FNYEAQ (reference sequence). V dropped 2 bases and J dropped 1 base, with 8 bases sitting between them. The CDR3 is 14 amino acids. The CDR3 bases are TGTGCCAGCAGCTTATTGGGCAGCCAAGAGACCCAGTACTTC. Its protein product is CASSLLGSQETQYF. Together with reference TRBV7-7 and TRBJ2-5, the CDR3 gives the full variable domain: GAGVSQSPRYKVTKRGQDVTLRCDPISSHATLYWYQQALGQGPEFLTYFNYEAQPDKSGLPSDRFSAERPEGSISTLTIQRTEQRDSAMYRCASSLLGSQETQYFGPGTRLLVL.

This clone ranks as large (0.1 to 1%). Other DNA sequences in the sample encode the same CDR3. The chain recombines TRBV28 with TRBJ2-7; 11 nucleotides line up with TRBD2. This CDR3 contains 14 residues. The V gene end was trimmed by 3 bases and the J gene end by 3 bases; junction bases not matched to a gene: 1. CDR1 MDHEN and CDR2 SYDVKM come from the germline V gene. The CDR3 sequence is CASSFGLAGYEQYF. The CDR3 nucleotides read TGTGCCAGCAGTTTCGGACTAGCGGGCTACGAGCAGTACTTC.

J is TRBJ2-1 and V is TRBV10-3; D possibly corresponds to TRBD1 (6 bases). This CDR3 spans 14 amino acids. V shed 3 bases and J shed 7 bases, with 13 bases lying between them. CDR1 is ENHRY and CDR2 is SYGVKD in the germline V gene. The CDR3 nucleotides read TGTGCCATCAGTGATTATAGAGACAGGAATGAGCAGTTCTTC. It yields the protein CAISDYRDRNEQFF.

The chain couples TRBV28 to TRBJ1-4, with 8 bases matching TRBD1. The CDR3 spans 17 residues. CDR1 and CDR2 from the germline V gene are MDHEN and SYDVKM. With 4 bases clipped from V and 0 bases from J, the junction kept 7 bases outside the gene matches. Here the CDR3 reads CASSSADRASTNEKLFF. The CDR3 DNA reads TGTGCCAGCAGTTCCGCGGACAGGGCGTCAACTAATGAAAAACTGTTTTTT.

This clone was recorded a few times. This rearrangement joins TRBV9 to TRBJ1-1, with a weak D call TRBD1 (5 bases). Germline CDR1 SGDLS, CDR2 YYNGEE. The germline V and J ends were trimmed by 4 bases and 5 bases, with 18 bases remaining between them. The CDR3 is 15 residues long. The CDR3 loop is CASSPPGGAGTEAFF. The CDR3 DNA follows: TGTGCCAGCAGCCCTCCCGGAGGGGCGGGTACTGAAGCTTTCTTT.

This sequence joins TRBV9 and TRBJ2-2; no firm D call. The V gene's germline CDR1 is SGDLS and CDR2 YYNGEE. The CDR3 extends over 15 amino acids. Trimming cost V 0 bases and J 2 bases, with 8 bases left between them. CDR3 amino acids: CASSVGRINTGELFF. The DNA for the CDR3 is TGTGCCAGCAGCGTAGGCAGGATTAACACCGGGGAGCTGTTTTTT.

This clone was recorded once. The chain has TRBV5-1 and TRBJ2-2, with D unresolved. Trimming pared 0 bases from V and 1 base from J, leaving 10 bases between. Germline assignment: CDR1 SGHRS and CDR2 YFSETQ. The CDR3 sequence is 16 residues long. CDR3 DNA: TGCGCCAGCAGCTTGGTTGCCCACGGGAACACCGGGGAGCTGTTTTTT. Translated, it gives CASSLVAHGNTGELFF.